The sequence of this T cell receptor beta chain was determined in a study of shared clonotypes between healthy human individuals. Template for every sorted-subset replicate PCR totaled about 200 ng DNA, tens of thousands of T cell genomes. Produced via immunoSEQ multiplex PCR; TCRdb's table is partial and in-frame only. The sample holds roughly 810,000 clones, roughly 96% seen once. Note on this clone: The antigen remains unidentified.

V was clipped by 3 bases and J by 3 bases; unmatched bases: 4. CDR3 length equals 16 residues. CDR1 is MNHEY, CDR2 SMNVEV, per germline (reference sequence). CD45RO-negative, CCR7-positively selected cells formed the naive CD8 fraction, excluding terminally differentiated effector memory CD45RA+ cells. Study results and caveats: Sequencing of the sorted subsets was shown by rarefaction to be incomplete despite large depth.

The sequence came from a man aged 25 to 40 in good health. The V gene is TRBV27, the J gene TRBJ2-1; 11 bases align to TRBD1. The sample taken for sequencing was naive CD8+ T cells sorted from blood. The CDR3 sequence: CASSFGTGGLYNEQFF. CDR3 coding DNA: TGTGCCAGCAGTTTCGGGACAGGGGGGCTCTACAATGAGCAGTTCTTC.